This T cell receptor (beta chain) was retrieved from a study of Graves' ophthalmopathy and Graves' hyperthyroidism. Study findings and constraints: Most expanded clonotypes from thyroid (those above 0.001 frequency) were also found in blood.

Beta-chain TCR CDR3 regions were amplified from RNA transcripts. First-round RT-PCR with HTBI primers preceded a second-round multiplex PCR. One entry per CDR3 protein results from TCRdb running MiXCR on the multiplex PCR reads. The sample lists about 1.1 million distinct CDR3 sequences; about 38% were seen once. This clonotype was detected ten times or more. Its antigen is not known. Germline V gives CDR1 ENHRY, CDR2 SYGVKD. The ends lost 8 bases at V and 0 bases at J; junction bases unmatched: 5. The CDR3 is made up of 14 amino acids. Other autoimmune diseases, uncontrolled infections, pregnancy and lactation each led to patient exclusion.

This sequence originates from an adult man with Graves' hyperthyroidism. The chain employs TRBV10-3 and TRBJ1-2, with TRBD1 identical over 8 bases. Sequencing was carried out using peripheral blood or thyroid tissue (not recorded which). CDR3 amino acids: CAIGTGGANYGYTF. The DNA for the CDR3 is TGTGCCATCGGGACAGGAGGGGCTAACTATGGCTACACCTTC.